The 29 T cell receptor beta chains below were found in one sample sequenced in a study of cytomegalovirus exposure and HLA in healthy donors. The primer mix had 60 Vbeta and 13 Jbeta primers. The method was immunoSEQ multiplex PCR; TCRdb's version includes in-frame clones alone and lacks a portion of them. The table has 170,000 or so clones, around four fifths seen once; the top ten hold less than 2%. The sequenced material came from PBMCs. These receptor sequences come from a man between 18 and 29 years old in good health and CMV-seronegative.

In its sample, this clone was seen once. CDR3 coding DNA: TGTGCCAGCAGTGGATTTAGCGGGGGGGCGGAGACCCAGTACTTC. The encoded protein is CASSGFSGGAETQYF. J is TRBJ2-5 and V is TRBV6-5; 11 bases are a match to TRBD2. The CDR3 is 15 amino acids. Germline loops: CDR1 MNHEY, CDR2 SVGAGI. V lost 5 bases to trimming and J lost 5 bases; unmatched junction nucleotides: 7.

The CDR3 DNA sequence: TGTGCCAGCACCTCAGCTTCGGACAGGGGGCAAGGTGAGCAGTTCTTC. This encodes CASTSASDRGQGEQFF. This sequence joins TRBV5-4 and TRBJ2-1; 11 nucleotides match TRBD1. This CDR3 contains 16 residues. V was pared by 6 bases and J by 9 bases, with 14 bases of the junction left unmatched. Germline CDR1 SGHNT, CDR2 YYREEE (reference sequence).

The genes are TRBV9 and TRBJ1-4, with D possibly being TRBD1 (5 bases). With 0 bases removed from V and 10 bases from J, the gap between germline ends came to 13 bases. The CDR3 is 14 amino acids. CDR1 SGDLS and CDR2 YYNGEE come from the germline V gene. For the CDR3, the DNA is TGTGCCAGCAGCGTAGATGGGGGGGGAGGAAAACTGTTTTTT. This sequence encodes CASSVDGGGGKLFF.

V is TRBV5-1 and J is TRBJ2-1; 7 bases match TRBD1. This CDR3 spans 14 amino acids. Trimming removed 1 base from V and 5 bases from J; junction bases left unmatched: 3. Germline V gene data show CDR1 as SGHRS and CDR2 as YFSETQ. This CDR3 reads CASSLTQGDNEQFF. CDR3 nucleotide sequence: TGCGCCAGCAGCTTGACCCAGGGGGACAATGAGCAGTTCTTC. Full variable domain (rest looked up from reference TRBV5-1 and TRBJ2-1): KAGVTQTPRYLIKTRGQQVTLSCSPISGHRSVSWYQQTPGQGLQFLFEYFSETQRNKGNFPGRFSGRQFSNSRSEMNVSTLELGDSALYLCASSLTQGDNEQFFGPGTRLTVL.

The chain is built from TRBV6-5 and TRBJ2-7, with a weak D call TRBD2 (5 bases). The V end was cut by 5 bases, the J end by 4 bases, with 9 bases between. The germline V gene encodes CDR1 MNHEY and CDR2 SVGAGI. This CDR3 region has 12 residues. In DNA, the CDR3 is TGTGCCAGCAGTCCTTCGGGATACGAGCAGTACTTC. This gives the protein CASSPSGYEQYF.

The rearrangement links TRBV21-1 to TRBJ1-1. TRBV21-1 is reported as a pseudogene. The CDR3 runs 16 residues. CDR3 nucleotides: TGTGCCCCACTAGAGTCACGGACTTCCTGGGACACTGAAGCTTTCTTT. It yields the protein CAPLESRTSWDTEAFF.

The table lists this clone with a few counts. The chain joins TRBV28 to TRBJ2-1, with a weak D call TRBD2 (6 bases). The V gene lost 4 bases and the J gene lost 6 bases, with 10 bases spanning the gap. Germline V gives CDR1 MDHEN, CDR2 SYDVKM. This CDR3 region has 13 residues. CDR3 bases: TGTGCCAGCAGTTCTCTCGGGGGCAATGAGCAGTTCTTC. Residues: CASSSLGGNEQFF.

The chain is built from TRBV6-5 and TRBJ1-4, with 7 nucleotides matching TRBD1. CDR1 is MNHEY and CDR2 is SVGAGI in the germline V gene. J was trimmed by 3 bases and V by 6 bases; bases with no gene match: 4. The CDR3 length is 14 residues. CDR3: CASSGTVPNEKLFF. CDR3 DNA sequence: TGTGCCAGCAGCGGGACAGTTCCTAATGAAAAACTGTTTTTT.

The sample holds a few counts of this clone. This chain joins TRBV6-4 and TRBJ2-2, with 9 bases that match TRBD2. This CDR3 is 15 amino acids long. Germline loops: CDR1 MRHNA, CDR2 SNTAGT. V shed 0 bases and J 5 bases; nucleotides not matched to a gene: 1. CDR3 DNA sequence: TGTGCCAGCAGTGACTCGCGGGAGGGGACCGGGGAGCTGTTTTTT. As protein: CASSDSREGTGELFF.

This rearrangement joins TRBV10-3 to TRBJ1-1, with D possibly matching TRBD1 (6 bases). In germline, CDR1 is ENHRY, CDR2 SYGVKD. V shed 3 bases and J shed 5 bases, with 13 bases lying between them. There are 14 residues in the CDR3. CDR3 protein: CAISDEQGWTEAFF. The DNA for the CDR3 is TGTGCCATCAGTGATGAGCAGGGGTGGACTGAAGCTTTCTTT.

The rearrangement joins TRBV15 to TRBJ2-4, with 7 bases identical to TRBD1. The CDR3 contains 13 residues. The V and J ends lost 3 bases and 6 bases, in that order; junction bases with no gene match: 2. Germline CDR1 and CDR2: LNHNV and YYDKDF (reference sequence). The chain's CDR3 is CATSSYRGNIQYF. The CDR3, as DNA: TGTGCCACCAGCAGTTACAGGGGAAACATTCAGTACTTC.

This clone is a singleton in its sample. The chain uses TRBV28 and TRBJ2-5, with TRBD1 matching 11 bases. The J call may be mistaken, given a closer DNA end match to TRBJ2-7. In germline, CDR1 is MDHEN, CDR2 SYDVKM. The CDR3 is 14 residues long. The CDR3, as DNA: TGTGCCAGCAGTTACGGGACAGGGGGCTACGAGCAGTACTTC. As protein: CASSYGTGGYEQYF.

The V and J genes are TRBV7-9 and TRBJ1-6; D not certain. The CDR3 length is 13 residues. Germline V gene lookup returns CDR1 SEHNR and CDR2 FQNEAQ (reference sequence). Trimming shortened V by 7 bases and J by 0 bases, and 4 bases separated the two germline ends. The CDR3, as DNA: TGTGCCAGCATATCCTCCTATAATTCACCCCTCCACTTT. It encodes CASISSYNSPLHF.

Turning to this clone: Other nucleotide sequences from this sample produce the same CDR3. This chain uses TRBV18 with TRBJ1-4; the match to TRBD1 covers 7 bases. The junction had 4 bases not matched to a gene; V was cut back by 6 bases and J by 3 bases. Germline V gene sequence: CDR1 KGHSH, CDR2 LQKENI. The CDR3 covers 14 residues. This CDR3 reads CASSPDRSNEKLFF. CDR3 coding DNA: TGTGCCAGCTCTCCGGACAGGTCTAATGAAAAACTGTTTTTT.

J is TRBJ2-3 and V is TRBV2; 12 bases fit TRBD2. CDR3 length: 16 amino acids. V shed 6 bases and J 2 bases; nucleotides not matched to a gene: 6. Germline V CDR1 and CDR2: SNHLY, FYNNEI. This CDR3 is CASRRLAGDPTDTQYF. The CDR3 DNA sequence: TGTGCCAGCAGACGACTAGCGGGGGACCCCACAGATACGCAGTATTTT.

This clone has more than one count but fewer than ten. The rearrangement links TRBV7-6 to TRBJ1-1; 7 bases fit TRBD1. Germline CDR1 reads SGHVS; CDR2 reads FNYEAQ. CDR3 length equals 16 residues. V lost 4 bases and J lost 3; bases outside the gene matches: 11. For the CDR3, the DNA is TGTGCCAGCAGCTCCGAGACAGGGATCTCAGACACTGAAGCTTTCTTT. Encoded protein: CASSSETGISDTEAFF.

This chain links TRBV5-1 with TRBJ2-7; 7 bases are a match to TRBD2. CDR3 length: 13 residues. Germline V gene sequence: CDR1 SGHRS, CDR2 YFSETQ. V lost 1 base and J lost 6; bases outside the gene matches: 4. DNA for the CDR3: TGCGCCAGCAGCTTGAGCGGGACGGTCGAGCAGTACTTC. This codes for CASSLSGTVEQYF.

V usage is TRBV7-9 and J usage is TRBJ2-7; D uncertain. V was trimmed by 5 bases and J by 2 bases, leaving 13 bases between them. Germline lookup yields CDR1 SEHNR and CDR2 FQNEAQ (reference sequence). The CDR3 sequence is 14 residues long. DNA of the CDR3: TGTGCCAGCAGCAGCAGGCAGGTTCCCTACGAGCAGTACTTC. Its protein product is CASSSRQVPYEQYF.

The V call is TRBV30, the J call TRBJ1-1, with unresolved D. V was pared by 4 bases and J by 1 base, with 7 bases between. The germline gives CDR1 GTSNPN, CDR2 SVGIG (reference sequence). This CDR3 spans 12 amino acids. The CDR3 DNA sequence: TGTGCCTGGACAGAACCGAACACTGAAGCTTTCTTT. Its protein product is CAWTEPNTEAFF.

This chain joins TRBV6-5 and TRBJ1-2; 11 bases match TRBD1. V trimming: 6 bases; J trimming: 8 bases; junction bases outside the gene matches: 8. CDR1 is MNHEY and CDR2 is SVGAGI in the germline V gene. The CDR3 spans 14 residues. In nucleotides, the CDR3 is TGTGCCAGCAGCCCCGCGGGACAGGGGGTGGGCTACACCTTC. This codes for CASSPAGQGVGYTF.

The chain has TRBV2 and TRBJ2-7, with 7 bases aligning to TRBD2. Germline V gene data show CDR1 as SNHLY and CDR2 as FYNNEI. J was trimmed by 4 bases and V by 3 bases; bases with no gene match: 3. The length of the CDR3 is 13 residues. CDR3 loop: CASSERGIYEQYF. CDR3 DNA: TGTGCCAGCAGTGAGCGGGGGATTTACGAGCAGTACTTC.

The chain uses TRBV2 and TRBJ2-1; maybe TRBD1 (6 bases). Germline V CDR1 and CDR2: SNHLY, FYNNEI. CDR3 length: 17 residues. Trimming pared 0 bases from V and 0 bases from J, leaving 12 bases between. The chain's CDR3 is CASSEARDKPSYNEQFF. Here the CDR3 DNA reads TGTGCCAGCAGTGAAGCAAGGGACAAACCCTCCTACAATGAGCAGTTCTTC. The whole variable domain, remainder taken from reference TRBV2 and TRBJ2-1, is EPEVTQTPSHQVTQMGQEVILRCVPISNHLYFYWYRQILGQKVEFLVSFYNNEISEKSEIFDDQFSVERPDGSNFTLKIRSTKLEDSAMYFCASSEARDKPSYNEQFFGPGTRLTVL.

The chain uses TRBV5-1 and TRBJ1-1; perhaps TRBD1 as D (6 bases). Germline V gene sequence: CDR1 SGHRS, CDR2 YFSETQ. Trimming took off 4 bases at V and 3 bases at J, with 19 bases between the two ends. CDR3 length equals 16 residues. CDR3 sequence: CASSDGGGGLDTEAFF. As DNA, the CDR3 is TGCGCCAGCAGCGACGGGGGAGGGGGACTGGACACTGAAGCTTTCTTT.

Concerning this clone: Its ends do not fully match the called genes, so a read error is possible. The J gene is TRBJ2-1, the V gene TRBV7-9, with D tentatively TRBD2 (5 bases). The CDR3 has 15 residues. CDR1 is SEHNR and CDR2 is FQNEAQ in the germline V gene (reference sequence). The DNA of the CDR3 is TGTTCCAGCAGCTTATCTGCAGGAGGTAACAATGAGCAGTTCTTC. It translates to CSSSLSAGGNNEQFF.

The chain uses TRBV19 and TRBJ1-1; D gene uncertain. V shed 1 base and J shed 0 bases, with 6 bases lying between them. Germline CDR1 LNHDA, CDR2 SQIVND (reference sequence). This CDR3 contains 14 residues. The CDR3 DNA reads TGTGCCAGTAGTATAGCAGGATTGAACACTGAAGCTTTCTTT. It yields the protein CASSIAGLNTEAFF.

This sequence joins TRBV2 and TRBJ1-1; D is ambiguous. Germline CDR1 reads SNHLY; CDR2 reads FYNNEI. There are 12 residues in the CDR3. V was cut by 10 bases and J by 4 bases, with 13 bases left in between. CDR3 in DNA: TGTGCCACCGTAGGGAGGGTCACTGAAGCTTTCTTT. It encodes CATVGRVTEAFF.

The chain carries TRBV28 and TRBJ2-2, with TRBD1 matching 7 bases. This CDR3 has 14 residues. Trimming removed 7 bases from V and 3 bases from J; junction bases left unmatched: 5. CDR1 is MDHEN and CDR2 is SYDVKM in the germline V gene. CDR3 sequence reads: CASIMGQYTGELFF. In nucleotides, the CDR3 is TGTGCCAGCATAATGGGACAGTACACCGGGGAGCTGTTTTTT.

The chain joins TRBV28 to TRBJ2-3; D perhaps matches TRBD2 (6 bases). This CDR3 has 15 residues. Trimming stripped 5 bases from V and 5 bases from J, with 17 bases between. Germline values: CDR1 MDHEN, CDR2 SYDVKM. CDR3 amino acids: CASSPPGRLGDTQYF. As DNA, the CDR3 is TGTGCCAGCAGTCCACCGGGGAGGTTGGGAGATACGCAGTATTTT.

The J gene is TRBJ1-3, the V gene TRBV10-1; D is undetermined. The CDR3 runs 15 residues. V dropped 1 base and J dropped 0 bases, with 7 bases sitting between them. CDR1 is WNHNN, CDR2 SYGVQD, per germline (reference sequence). CDR3 protein: CASSEFRNSGNTIYF. DNA for the CDR3: TGCGCCAGCAGTGAGTTCAGAAACTCTGGAAACACCATATATTTT.